This passage covers 26 T cell receptor beta chains from one sample sequenced in a study of T cell responses to AZD1222 COVID-19 vaccine. This table comes from immunoSEQ multiplex PCR, and its TCRdb copy is limited to in-frame clones, with some not included. The sample holds about 110,000 clones, around 81% seen once. The sample here was peripheral blood, taken on day 0 of AZD1222 vaccination. The source of these receptors is an adult in good health.

V usage is TRBV5-6 and J usage is TRBJ2-7, with D uncertain. From germline, CDR1 is SGHDT and CDR2 YYEEEE. The CDR3 consists of 17 residues. V lost 4 bases and J lost 0, with 20 bases in between. CDR3 region: CASSILSWTQFSYEQYF. CDR3 bases: TGTGCCAGCAGCATCCTCTCCTGGACCCAATTCTCCTACGAGCAGTACTTC.

This clone was counted once. This chain uses TRBV18 with TRBJ1-4; the D gene is possibly TRBD1 (6 bases). CDR3 length equals 14 residues. Germline CDR1 reads KGHSH; CDR2 reads LQKENI. V was pared by 6 bases and J by 7 bases, with 15 bases between. The CDR3 coding sequence is TGTGCCAGCTCGCGGGGGGCGCTAGGTGAAAAACTGTTTTTT. Its protein is CASSRGALGEKLFF.

The chain joins TRBV7-8 to TRBJ2-7, with 11 positions matching TRBD1. The CDR3 totals 15 residues. The junction had 5 bases not matched to a gene; V was cut back by 1 base and J by 6 bases. Germline CDR1 is SGHVS and CDR2 is FQNEAQ. The CDR3 nucleotides are TGTGCCAGCAGCTTAGTCCAGGACAGGGGGCGCGAGCAGTACTTC. It translates to CASSLVQDRGREQYF.

The V gene is TRBV19, the J gene TRBJ2-2, with TRBD2 identical over 11 bases. Trimming cost V 3 bases and J 8 bases; bases outside gene matches: 8. The CDR3 contains 16 residues. CDR1 and CDR2 (germline): LNHDA, SQIVND (reference sequence). CDR3 amino acids: CASSIVLAGGIGELFF. The CDR3 DNA reads as TGTGCCAGTAGTATTGTCCTAGCGGGAGGAATTGGGGAGCTGTTTTTT. Using reference TRBV19 and TRBJ2-2 for the parts outside the CDR3, the full variable domain is DGGITQSPKYLFRKEGQNVTLSCEQNLNHDAMYWYRQDPGQGLRLIYYSQIVNDFQKGDIAEGYSVSREKKESFPLTVTSAQKNPTAFYLCASSIVLAGGIGELFFGEGSRLTVL.

J is TRBJ2-1 and V is TRBV6-5; D may be TRBD1 or TRBD2 (5 bases each). The germline V gene encodes CDR1 MNHEY and CDR2 SVGAGI. V lost 4 bases and J lost 8, with 18 bases in between. The CDR3 spans 15 residues. DNA of the CDR3: TGTGCCAGCAGTTCCGGTCGGGGCCTGTTGGATGAGCAGTTCTTC. This sequence encodes CASSSGRGLLDEQFF.

The chain employs TRBV2 and TRBJ2-4; D uncertain. The V end lost 3 bases, the J end lost 7 bases, and 13 bases lay between the germline ends. Germline values: CDR1 SNHLY, CDR2 FYNNEI. There are 14 residues in the CDR3. CDR3 region: CASSDVQGVNIQYF. CDR3 nucleotides: TGTGCCAGCAGTGATGTTCAAGGTGTGAACATTCAGTACTTC.

V gene TRBV7-2 combines with J gene TRBJ1-2; possibly TRBD1 for D (5 bases). This CDR3 has 17 amino acids. V was shortened by 0 bases and J by 3 bases, with 17 bases between the two germline ends. CDR1 and CDR2 (germline): SGHTA, FQGNSA. Here the CDR3 reads CASSLAGGRGKDYGYTF. The CDR3 coding sequence is TGTGCCAGCAGCTTAGCGGGGGGGAGAGGGAAGGACTATGGCTACACCTTC.

V gene TRBV28 combines with J gene TRBJ1-4; 11 bases align to TRBD1. CDR1 and CDR2 from the germline V gene are MDHEN and SYDVKM. This CDR3 has 16 amino acids. Trimming at V came to 3 bases and at J to 7 bases, leaving 7 bases not matched to a gene. The CDR3, as DNA: TGTGCCAGCAGTTTTGGACAGGGGGCGAGTAGTGAAAAACTGTTTTTT. It translates to CASSFGQGASSEKLFF.

This chain uses TRBV9 with TRBJ2-2; 7 nucleotides agree with TRBD2. Germline V CDR1 and CDR2: SGDLS, YYNGEE. The V and J ends lost 0 bases and 4 bases, in that order; junction bases with no gene match: 3. CDR3 length: 15 residues. The CDR3 loop reads CASSVGGSFTGELFF. The CDR3 nucleotides read TGTGCCAGCAGCGTAGGCGGGAGTTTCACCGGGGAGCTGTTTTTT. The full variable domain, rest sourced from reference TRBV9 and TRBJ2-2, is DSGVTQTPKHLITATGQRVTLRCSPRSGDLSVYWYQQSLDQGLQFLIQYYNGEERAKGNILERFSAQQFPDLHSELNLSSLELGDSALYFCASSVGGSFTGELFFGEGSRLTVL.

This rearrangement joins TRBV19 to TRBJ1-2, with D possibly being TRBD1 (6 bases). V lost 8 bases and J 4 bases, leaving 23 bases between the germline ends. Germline CDR1 and CDR2: LNHDA and SQIVND (reference sequence). The CDR3 has 16 amino acids. The CDR3 reads CASGGERRAWGYGYTF. Here the CDR3 DNA reads TGTGCCAGTGGGGGCGAACGGCGGGCTTGGGGCTATGGCTACACCTTC.

The rearrangement links TRBV12-3 or TRBV12-4 to TRBJ1-4; 10 bases line up with TRBD1. This CDR3 is 13 amino acids long. Losses at the gene ends were 7 bases for V and 6 bases for J; bases not matched to a gene: 2. CDR3 DNA sequence: TGTGCCAGCACCGGGACAGGGGATGAAAAACTGTTTTTT. Protein: CASTGTGDEKLFF.

The chain recombines TRBV28 with TRBJ2-1; 8 bases line up with TRBD2. CDR1 and CDR2 from the germline V gene are MDHEN and SYDVKM. CDR3 length equals 16 residues. The trim removed 4 bases at V and 0 bases at J, leaving 5 bases unmatched. CDR3 in DNA: TGTGCCAGCAGTTCAGCCGGGACTAGCTCCTACAATGAGCAGTTCTTC. It is translated as CASSSAGTSSYNEQFF.

This chain uses TRBV7-9 with TRBJ2-7, with 8 bases lining up with TRBD1. The CDR3 runs 13 residues. Germline CDR1 and CDR2: SEHNR and FQNEAQ (reference sequence). V gave up 11 bases and J gave up 5 bases; unmatched junction bases: 11. The CDR3 nucleotides are TGTGCCGGCTCTGCCGACAGGGGACACGAGCAGTACTTC. This translates into CAGSADRGHEQYF.

This clone appeared a single time. In nucleotides, the CDR3 is TGTGCCAGGAAACCTGGGACTAGCGAGGGCATTCAGTACTTC. Encoded protein: CARKPGTSEGIQYF. This chain links TRBV28 with TRBJ2-4, with 10 bases lining up with TRBD2. Germline V CDR1 and CDR2: MDHEN, SYDVKM. CDR3 size: 14 residues. V lost 9 bases and J lost 9; bases outside the gene matches: 11.

This chain joins TRBV21-1 and TRBJ2-1. TRBV21-1 is a pseudogene locus. CDR3 length equals 18 residues. The CDR3 is CASRYKADSQSSYNEQFF. In DNA, the CDR3 is TGTGCCAGCAGATATAAGGCAGATTCCCAAAGCTCCTACAATGAGCAGTTCTTC.

This rearrangement joins TRBV16 to TRBJ1-5; D is uncertain. Germline V gives CDR1 KGHSY, CDR2 FQNENV. The ends were cut back, 0 bases at V and 4 bases at J, with 10 bases in the middle. The CDR3 is made up of 15 amino acids. CDR3 nucleotides: TGTGCCAGCAGCCAATCGAAACAGCGTAATCAGCCCCAGCATTTT. Protein product: CASSQSKQRNQPQHF.

The chain carries TRBV20-1 and TRBJ2-7; the D is unclear. V shed 5 bases and J shed 0 bases, with 5 bases lying between them. Germline V lookup: CDR1 DFQATT, CDR2 SNEGSKA (reference sequence). The CDR3 runs 11 residues. CDR3 sequence reads: CSAHSSYEQYF. In DNA, the CDR3 is TGCAGTGCTCATAGCTCCTACGAGCAGTACTTC.

This clone appeared a single time. The chain combines TRBV5-1 with TRBJ1-1; D is undetermined. Germline V CDR1 and CDR2: SGHRS, YFSETQ. Deletions cut 2 bases from V and 1 base from J, with 6 bases between. The length of the CDR3 is 13 residues. Here the CDR3 DNA reads TGCGCCAGCAGCTTTTCACAGAACACTGAAGCTTTCTTT. Translation: CASSFSQNTEAFF.

The chain carries TRBV7-9 and TRBJ2-3; tentatively, D is TRBD2 (5 bases). The CDR3 spans 13 residues. The germline V gene encodes CDR1 SEHNR and CDR2 FQNEAQ (reference sequence). V was trimmed by 2 bases and J by 5 bases, leaving 8 bases between them. CDR3 sequence: CASSLHGKDTQYF. The CDR3 DNA follows: TGTGCCAGCAGCTTACACGGGAAAGATACGCAGTATTTT. Full variable domain (outside the CDR3, taken from reference TRBV7-9 and TRBJ2-3): DTGVSQNPRHKITKRGQNVTFRCDPISEHNRLYWYRQTLGQGPEFLTYFQNEAQLEKSRLLSDRFSAERPKGSFSTLEIQRTEQGDSAMYLCASSLHGKDTQYFGPGTRLTVL.

The chain couples TRBV19 to TRBJ1-3; the match to TRBD1 covers 7 bases. This CDR3 region has 15 residues. The germline V gene has CDR1 LNHDA and CDR2 SQIVND (reference sequence). The J segment lost 0 bases and the V segment lost 4 bases, leaving 3 bases of the junction unmatched. The CDR3 here is CASSRDRSSGNTIYF. The DNA for the CDR3 is TGTGCCAGTAGTAGGGACAGAAGCTCTGGAAACACCATATATTTT.

V is TRBV4-3 and J is TRBJ2-7, with D hard to call. Trimming stripped 0 bases from V and 0 bases from J, with 9 bases between. The CDR3 covers 15 residues. Germline values: CDR1 LGHNA, CDR2 YSLEER. The CDR3 loop reads CASSQDYQASYEQYF. The CDR3 DNA reads as TGCGCCAGCAGCCAAGATTATCAAGCCTCCTACGAGCAGTACTTC.

The chain employs TRBV18 and TRBJ1-2, with D tentatively TRBD1 (5 bases). The CDR3 is 15 amino acids. V was pared by 3 bases and J by 3 bases, with 14 bases between. Germline lookup yields CDR1 KGHSH and CDR2 LQKENI. The CDR3 here is CASSPIGGTDYGYTF. The CDR3 DNA reads TGTGCCAGCTCACCTATCGGGGGGACGGACTATGGCTACACCTTC.

This clone was detected only once. The chain employs TRBV4-1 and TRBJ1-1; possibly TRBD1 for D (5 bases). The germline V gene encodes CDR1 MGHRA and CDR2 YSYEKL. This CDR3 has 18 residues. V was cut by 0 bases and J by 2 bases, with 19 bases left in between. CDR3 in DNA: TGCGCCAGCAGCCAAGACCTCGTTACGGCGGGGGTTAACACTGAAGCTTTCTTT. Protein: CASSQDLVTAGVNTEAFF.

The rearrangement joins TRBV30 to TRBJ1-1; D may be TRBD1 (5 bases). The V end lost 2 bases, the J end lost 4 bases, and 11 bases lay between the germline ends. Germline V gene lookup returns CDR1 GTSNPN and CDR2 SVGIG (reference sequence). CDR3 length: 13 amino acids. The CDR3 coding sequence is TGTGCCTGGAGTAGGATGGGGGGCACTGAAGCTTTCTTT. Translation: CAWSRMGGTEAFF.

A word on this clone: A read error may produce the germline difference seen at one junction end. This rearrangement joins TRBV12-3 or TRBV12-4 to TRBJ1-3; no clear D gene. This CDR3 spans 13 amino acids. The CDR3 region is CASSLGAVLRQDF. The CDR3 DNA reads as TGTGCCAGCAGTTTAGGGGCAGTTCTTAGGCAAGATTTT.

CDR3 sequence (DNA): TGTGCCAGCAGCTTAGTAGTCACTAGCCGGGAGCAGTTCTTC. Translation: CASSLVVTSREQFF. The chain links TRBV11-2 to TRBJ2-1; a possible D gene is TRBD2 (6 bases). The germline gives CDR1 SGHAT, CDR2 FQNNGV. The CDR3 runs 14 residues. Trimming took off 1 base at V and 10 bases at J, with 14 bases between the two ends. Based on the CDR3 plus reference TRBV11-2 and TRBJ2-1, the full variable domain is EAGVAQSPRYKIIEKRQSVAFWCNPISGHATLYWYQQILGQGPKLLIQFQNNGVVDDSQLPKDRFSAERLKGVDSTLKIQPAKLEDSAVYLCASSLVVTSREQFFGPGTRLTVL.